These T cell receptor beta chains were read from a single sample in a study of post-analysis software for immune sequencing data. TCRdb recomputed calls from the PCR reads with MiXCR, one row per CDR3 protein. The table has 650,000 to 850,000 distinct CDR3 sequences, 46% seen once. The sequenced material came from blood. The receptor set was obtained from a girl between 10 and 17 years old with multiple sclerosis. The CDR3 runs from the conserved cysteine through the conserved F or W. The D gene is left open where the match is weak. The size entry is marked missing in some rows and otherwise reads once, few, many or a size class.

size: .
V: TRBV12-3/TRBV12-4
J: TRBJ2-7
D: .
DNA: TGTGCCAGCAACCTGTGGCTCGGCAACGAGCGGTACTTC
CDR3: CASNLWLGNERYF

size: .
V: TRBV24-1
J: TRBJ2-3
D: .
DNA: TGTGCCACCAGTTTTGGTAATACGCAGTATTTT
CDR3: CATSFGNTQYF

size: .
V: TRBV4-1
J: TRBJ1-5
D: .
DNA: TGCGCCAGCAGCCAAGATGGGCAGGGGATTCAGCCCCAGCATTTT
CDR3: CASSQDGQGIQPQHF

size: .
V: TRBV29-1
J: TRBJ2-7
D: TRBD1
DNA: TGCAGCGTTGCCTCGGGACAGGCTGGCTCCGAGCAGTACTTC
CDR3: CSVASGQAGSEQYF

size: few
V: TRBV7-8
J: TRBJ2-1
D: .
DNA: TGTGCCAGCAGCTTAGCGGGAGCCGCCTACAATGAGCAGTTCTTC
CDR3: CASSLAGAAYNEQFF

size: .
V: TRBV18
J: TRBJ1-1
D: TRBD1
DNA: TGTGCCAGCTCACCTCCTCGAAGGGACAGGGGGTCGGACACTGAAGCTTTCTTT
CDR3: CASSPPRRDRGSDTEAFF

size: few
V: TRBV7-9
J: TRBJ2-7
D: TRBD2
DNA: TGTGCCAGCAGCGAAGCGTGGCGGGAGGGCGAGCAGTACTTC
CDR3: CASSEAWREGEQYF

size: few
V: TRBV7-9
J: TRBJ2-7
D: .
DNA: TGTGCCAGCAGCCCCAGGATAGGCGGCCCTTTCTGGGACGAGCAGTACTTC
CDR3: CASSPRIGGPFWDEQYF

size: .
V: TRBV6-5
J: TRBJ2-7
D: .
DNA: TGTGCCAGCAGTGGCCGACAGACGTCCTACGAGCAGTACTTC
CDR3: CASSGRQTSYEQYF

size: .
V: TRBV4-3
J: TRBJ2-7
D: .
DNA: TGCGCCAGCAGCCAAGTTATCGGGTCCCCCTCCTACGAGCAGTACTTC
CDR3: CASSQVIGSPSYEQYF

size: .
V: TRBV5-1
J: TRBJ2-5
D: .
DNA: TGCGCCAGCAGCTTGGATGGGGCTCAAGTGGAGACCCAGTACTTC
CDR3: CASSLDGAQVETQYF

size: few
V: TRBV2
J: TRBJ2-7
D: .
DNA: TGTGCCAGCAGTGAACCCACAGGGCTAGAGGGGTACGAGCAGTACTTC
CDR3: CASSEPTGLEGYEQYF

size: .
V: TRBV7-6
J: TRBJ2-1
D: TRBD2
DNA: TGTGCCAGCAGCTTAATTGCTGGGTCTAGCGGTAACTCCTACAATGAGCAGTTCTTC
CDR3: CASSLIAGSSGNSYNEQFF

size: few
V: TRBV12-3/TRBV12-4
J: TRBJ2-5
D: TRBD2
DNA: TGTGCCAGCAGTGCTAGCGGGAGGGCCATTGAGACCCAGTACTTC
CDR3: CASSASGRAIETQYF

size: once
V: TRBV20-1
J: TRBJ2-4
D: .
DNA: TGCAGTGCTAAAGGTTCAGGTACCTTCAAAAACATTCAGTACTTC
CDR3: CSAKGSGTFKNIQYF

size: once
V: TRBV7-7
J: TRBJ2-5
D: .
DNA: TGTGCTAGCAGCTTAGCGTCAACAGGGTATGGGGAGACCCAGTACTTC
CDR3: CASSLASTGYGETQYF

size: .
V: TRBV24-1
J: TRBJ2-3
D: .
DNA: TGTGCCACCAGTGCAGGGCCGGGGACGCAGTATTTT
CDR3: CATSAGPGTQYF

size: .
V: TRBV20-1
J: TRBJ2-5
D: .
DNA: TGCAGTGCTAGAGGCGGAGACTACCTGGGGACCCAGTACTTC
CDR3: CSARGGDYLGTQYF

size: .
V: TRBV7-9
J: TRBJ1-2
D: .
DNA: TGTGCCAGCGCAGGACAAGGCTACACCTTC
CDR3: CASAGQGYTF

size: .
V: TRBV3-1
J: TRBJ2-3
D: .
DNA: TGTGCCAGCAGCCTTAGATCAAGGGAAGATACGCAGTATTTT
CDR3: CASSLRSREDTQYF

size: .
V: TRBV3-1
J: TRBJ1-2
D: .
DNA: TGTGCCAGCAGCCAAGATGACCTTATGCTTGGCTACACCTTC
CDR3: CASSQDDLMLGYTF

size: once
V: TRBV7-2
J: TRBJ2-7
D: .
DNA: TGTGCCAGCACCCAGGCAACTCTCGAGCAGTACTTC
CDR3: CASTQATLEQYF

size: .
V: TRBV4-2
J: TRBJ2-3
D: .
DNA: TGTGCCAGCAGCCCGCCGACAGGTTCCTATACGCAGTATTTT
CDR3: CASSPPTGSYTQYF

size: .
V: TRBV6-5
J: TRBJ2-7
D: .
DNA: TGTGCCAGCAGCCCCCTCGGGGGAGAGGGCTACGAGCAGTACTTC
CDR3: CASSPLGGEGYEQYF

size: few
V: TRBV9
J: TRBJ2-3
D: TRBD2
DNA: TGTGCCAGCAGCGTAGGTCTCCTAGCGGGAGCGACCACAGATACGCAGTATTTT
CDR3: CASSVGLLAGATTDTQYF

size: .
V: TRBV6-5
J: TRBJ1-1
D: .
DNA: TGTGCCACCCGGGGGTCGAACACTGAAGCTTTCTTT
CDR3: CATRGSNTEAFF

size: .
V: TRBV20-1
J: TRBJ2-1
D: TRBD2
DNA: TGCAGTGCTAGGCGGGAGAGGAACAACAATGAGCAGTTCTTC
CDR3: CSARRERNNNEQFF

size: few
V: TRBV28
J: TRBJ2-7
D: TRBD2
DNA: TGTGCCAGCAGACCGGGACTAGTTGGGACCTACGAGCAGTACTTC
CDR3: CASRPGLVGTYEQYF

size: .
V: TRBV6-2/TRBV6-3
J: TRBJ2-7
D: TRBD2
DNA: TGTGCCAGCAGTTACTTTGCGGGAGGCGAGCAGTACTTC
CDR3: CASSYFAGGEQYF

size: .
V: TRBV6-1
J: TRBJ1-2
D: .
DNA: TGTGCCGTCCTCGGAAACTACAGGTCCAGTCTCTTTGGCTACACCTTC
CDR3: CAVLGNYRSSLFGYTF

size: few
V: TRBV29-1
J: TRBJ1-2
D: TRBD1
DNA: TGCAGCGTTGAACAAGTCGGCAGGGGGCGGGTGTCTGGCTACACCTTC
CDR3: CSVEQVGRGRVSGYTF

size: .
V: TRBV7-2
J: TRBJ2-3
D: TRBD2
DNA: TGTGCCAGCGAGGCGGGAGGGAGCACAGATACGCAGTATTTT
CDR3: CASEAGGSTDTQYF

size: .
V: TRBV6-6
J: TRBJ2-5
D: .
DNA: TGTGCCAGCAGTTACTCCCTGTCGAGGGAGACCCAGTACTTC
CDR3: CASSYSLSRETQYF

size: .
V: TRBV7-9
J: TRBJ2-1
D: .
DNA: TGTGCCAGCAGCTCTGAGGAGCGGAGCTCCTACAATGAGCAGTTCTTC
CDR3: CASSSEERSSYNEQFF

size: once
V: TRBV6-2/TRBV6-3
J: TRBJ2-1
D: TRBD2
DNA: TGTGCCAGCAGTTCGCCACTAGCGGGAGTGGGCGTCAATGAGCAGTTCTTC
CDR3: CASSSPLAGVGVNEQFF

size: many
V: TRBV7-2
J: TRBJ2-4
D: TRBD1
DNA: TGTGCCAGCAGCTGGGGGATCGGGACAGGGGACATTCAGTACTTC
CDR3: CASSWGIGTGDIQYF

size: few
V: TRBV9
J: TRBJ2-7
D: .
DNA: TGTGCCAGCAGCGTAGACGGGAGCAGGTACGAGCAGTACTTC
CDR3: CASSVDGSRYEQYF

size: .
V: TRBV7-2
J: TRBJ2-4
D: .
DNA: TGTGCCAGCAGCTTTGAGGGGACGGCCAAAAACATTCAGTACTTC
CDR3: CASSFEGTAKNIQYF

size: few
V: TRBV7-8
J: TRBJ2-4
D: .
DNA: TGTGCCAGCAGCATCGCGACAGGTCTAGCCAAAAACATTCAGTACTTC
CDR3: CASSIATGLAKNIQYF

size: few
V: TRBV15
J: TRBJ2-1
D: .
DNA: TGTGCCACCAGCCCCCAGCGGGCCCGTTCCAATGAGCAGTTCTTC
CDR3: CATSPQRARSNEQFF

size: .
V: TRBV27
J: TRBJ2-7
D: .
DNA: TGTGCCAGCAGTCCCTGGGGGGAGGACGGCGAGCAGTACTTC
CDR3: CASSPWGEDGEQYF

size: .
V: TRBV5-4
J: TRBJ1-2
D: TRBD1
DNA: TGTGCCAGCAGCCCCCGGGACAGGGGTGCTGGCTACACCTTC
CDR3: CASSPRDRGAGYTF

size: .
V: TRBV19
J: TRBJ2-7
D: .
DNA: TGTGCCAGTAGTGGTGGGGGCGAGCAGTACTTC
CDR3: CASSGGGEQYF

size: .
V: TRBV12-3/TRBV12-4
J: TRBJ1-5
D: .
DNA: TGTGCCAGCCACCTTGGTCCAAGTCAGCCCCAGCATTTT
CDR3: CASHLGPSQPQHF

size: few
V: TRBV12-3/TRBV12-4
J: TRBJ2-4
D: TRBD2
DNA: TGTGCCAGCAGTTTGATCGGGAGGGCCCATGAGCAGTACTTC
CDR3: CASSLIGRAHEQYF

size: .
V: TRBV5-1
J: TRBJ2-7
D: TRBD1
DNA: TGCGCCAGCAGCTTGGTTTCGACAGGGGACGAGCAGTACTTC
CDR3: CASSLVSTGDEQYF

size: few
V: TRBV12-3/TRBV12-4
J: TRBJ2-7
D: .
DNA: TGTGCCAGCAGTTTAGCCGGGGCGGGGCGGTACGAGCAGTACTTC
CDR3: CASSLAGAGRYEQYF

size: .
V: TRBV29-1
J: TRBJ2-4
D: .
DNA: TGCAGCGTTGTCGGTAGGCCTGAGCCTCTAGCCAAAAACATTCAGTACTTC
CDR3: CSVVGRPEPLAKNIQYF

size: .
V: TRBV29-1
J: TRBJ2-7
D: TRBD1
DNA: TGCAGCGTTGAGGGACAGGGTGGAGACGAGCAGTACTTC
CDR3: CSVEGQGGDEQYF

size: few
V: TRBV10-3
J: TRBJ2-3
D: .
DNA: TGTGCCATCAGTGAGTCTAGGAACAACACAGATACGCAGTATTTT
CDR3: CAISESRNNTDTQYF

size: few
V: TRBV9
J: TRBJ1-2
D: .
DNA: TGTGCCAGCAGCGTCTTACCGGACATACCTAACTATGGCTACACCTTC
CDR3: CASSVLPDIPNYGYTF

size: .
V: TRBV27
J: TRBJ2-5
D: .
DNA: TGTGCCAGCAGTCAGGCAGGGGGGACCCAAGAGACCCAGTACTTC
CDR3: CASSQAGGTQETQYF

size: .
V: TRBV5-5
J: TRBJ1-2
D: .
DNA: TGTGCCAGCAGCCACGCCAAGACTCTTAACTATGGCTACACCTTC
CDR3: CASSHAKTLNYGYTF